These T cell receptor beta chains were read from a single sample in a study of T cells in Graves' hyperthyroidism and ophthalmopathy. TCRdb passed the multiplex PCR reads through MiXCR, listing each CDR3 protein once. The sample has hundreds of thousands of distinct CDR3 sequences, roughly a quarter seen once. Source material: blood. All receptors derive from a woman in her 30s with Graves' ophthalmopathy. The CDR3 runs from the conserved cysteine through the conserved F or W. Each record gives: J gene, clone size, D gene, V gene, CDR3 DNA, CDR3 protein. The D gene is left open where the match is weak. Some rows have no size entry. The others give once, few or many, or a class for an expanded clone.

>TRBJ2-3|NA|NA|TRBV2
TGTGCCAGCAGTGTTAGGTACTCTCTTAGCGCAGATACGCAGTATTTT
CASSVRYSLSADTQYF
>TRBJ1-2|many|NA|TRBV4-1
TGCGCCAGCAGCCTCCCCCAGAAAGACTATGGCTACACCTTC
CASSLPQKDYGYTF
>TRBJ2-5|many|NA|TRBV20-1
TGCAGTGCAATACTCGGACGGGGTGGGGAGACCCAGTACTTC
CSAILGRGGETQYF
>TRBJ2-7|many|TRBD2|TRBV11-3
TGTGCCAGCAGCTTATTTTTATCGAGCGGACTAGATGATTCCTACGAGCAGTACTTC
CASSLFLSSGLDDSYEQYF
>TRBJ2-7|NA|TRBD2|TRBV6-1
TGTGCCAGCAGCTCGCCGGGACTAGCGGGGGGCGAGTACTTC
CASSSPGLAGGEYF
>TRBJ1-2|many|NA|TRBV9
TGTGCCAGCAGCGTAGACAGGGAAGATGGCTACACCTTC
CASSVDREDGYTF
>TRBJ1-5|many|NA|TRBV2
TGTGCCAGCGGACAGTACAATCAGCCCCAGCATTTT
CASGQYNQPQHF
>TRBJ2-6|many|NA|TRBV6-2/TRBV6-3
TGTGCCAGCAGTTACTCGGGGAGTGGGGCCAACGTCCTGACTTTC
CASSYSGSGANVLTF
>TRBJ2-2|NA|NA|TRBV7-9
TGTGCCAGCAGCTCCGGACAGCGGGGCACCGGGGAGCTGTTTTTT
CASSSGQRGTGELFF
>TRBJ2-2|many|TRBD1|TRBV10-3
TGTGCCATCAGTGTGGGGACAGTATACACCGGGGAGCTGTTTTTT
CAISVGTVYTGELFF
>TRBJ2-7|few|NA|TRBV11-1
TGTGCCAGCGGGCTAGGGTCTATGGTCGGGGGCTACGAGCAGTACTTC
CASGLGSMVGGYEQYF
>TRBJ2-2|many|TRBD2|TRBV28
TGTGCCAGCAGTCTGACTAGCGGGGGGGCCGCCGGGGAGCTGTTTTTT
CASSLTSGGAAGELFF
>TRBJ1-1|NA|NA|TRBV6-2/TRBV6-3
TGTGCCAGCAGTTGGCCGGGAACTGAAGCTTTCTTT
CASSWPGTEAFF
>TRBJ2-3|many|NA|TRBV6-5
TGTGCCAGCAGGTCCCAGGGGGATACGCAGTATTTT
CASRSQGDTQYF
>TRBJ2-2|many|NA|TRBV20-1
TGCAGTGCTAGAGATTGGAGGGATGGGGAGCTGTTTTTT
CSARDWRDGELFF
>TRBJ2-5|many|TRBD2|TRBV6-1
TGTGCCAGCAATAAGCGGGGGTTACAAGAGACCCAGTACTTC
CASNKRGLQETQYF
>TRBJ1-1|NA|TRBD1|TRBV12-3/TRBV12-4
TGTGCCAGCAGTATTACGGGCCCAGGGGGGCACACTGAAGCTTTCTTT
CASSITGPGGHTEAFF
>TRBJ1-1|NA|NA|TRBV6-1
TGTGCCAGCAGGACAAAGGCGAACACTGAAGCTTTCTTT
CASRTKANTEAFF
>TRBJ1-2|many|TRBD1|TRBV4-3
TGCGCCAGCAGCCAAGAAAAGGGACAGGGTTATGGCTACACCTTC
CASSQEKGQGYGYTF
>TRBJ1-5|NA|NA|TRBV18
TGTGCCAGCTCACCAATAGGGCCCGGGCAGCCCCAGCATTTT
CASSPIGPGQPQHF
>TRBJ1-1|many|TRBD1|TRBV12-5
TGTGCTAGTGGTCCCTTGCCCCCGGGACAGAAGAACACTGAAGCTTTCTTT
CASGPLPPGQKNTEAFF
>TRBJ2-7|NA|NA|TRBV20-1
TGCAGTGCTTTCACTACTAACTCCTACGAGCAGTACTTC
CSAFTTNSYEQYF
>TRBJ2-7|many|NA|TRBV6-5
TGTGCCAGCAGCGGAACAGGGCTCTCCTACGAGCAGTACTTC
CASSGTGLSYEQYF
>TRBJ1-1|many|NA|TRBV27
TGTGCCAGCACGAACCTCGGAAACTTGAACACTGAAGCTTTCTTT
CASTNLGNLNTEAFF
>TRBJ1-2|many|NA|TRBV2
TGTGCCAGCAGTGAACAGAGTACGAACTATGGCTACACCTTC
CASSEQSTNYGYTF
>TRBJ2-5|NA|NA|TRBV28
TGTGCCAGCAGTCACCCCTACCTAGGGGAGACCCAGTACTTC
CASSHPYLGETQYF
>TRBJ2-6|few|NA|TRBV7-3
TGTGCCAGCAGCGTGGGGCGATCCTCCTCTGGGGCCAACGTCCTGACTTTC
CASSVGRSSSGANVLTF
>TRBJ2-1|few|NA|TRBV5-1
TGCGCCAGCAGCTTGGATGGTGTCTCCTACAATGAGCAGTTCTTC
CASSLDGVSYNEQFF
>TRBJ1-2|NA|TRBD1|TRBV18
TGTGCCAGCTCACCCCAAGGGACAGGGGGCGCGGAGGGCTACACCTTC
CASSPQGTGGAEGYTF
>TRBJ1-2|many|TRBD1|TRBV27
TGTGCCAGCAGTTTGAGGGCGGGGACAGGAAAAGGCTACACCTTC
CASSLRAGTGKGYTF
>TRBJ2-6|NA|NA|TRBV6-1
TGTGCCAGCACTAGGACACGTTCTGGGGCCAACGTCCTGACTTTC
CASTRTRSGANVLTF
>TRBJ1-2|many|TRBD1|TRBV3-1
TGTGCCAGCAGCCAAACAGGGGACTATGGCTACACCTTC
CASSQTGDYGYTF
>TRBJ1-5|NA|NA|TRBV10-3
TGTGCCACTGGGACCCTAGGGGTTAGCAATCAGCCCCAGCATTTT
CATGTLGVSNQPQHF
>TRBJ2-5|many|TRBD1|TRBV7-2
TGTGCCAGCAGCTTAGATGGGACAGGGGTGACCCAGTACTTC
CASSLDGTGVTQYF
>TRBJ1-2|NA|TRBD1|TRBV12-3/TRBV12-4
TGTGCCAGCAGTTTGGCGGGACAGGCATATGGCTACACCTTC
CASSLAGQAYGYTF
>TRBJ2-7|NA|NA|TRBV7-2
TGTGCCAGCAGCTTAAAGCGGCAGACTAACTACGAGCAGTACTTC
CASSLKRQTNYEQYF
>TRBJ1-5|many|NA|TRBV6-5
TGTGCCAGCAGTTACTCAGGGGGGCAAGGACAGCCCCAGCATTTT
CASSYSGGQGQPQHF
>TRBJ2-7|many|NA|TRBV4-1
TGCGCCAGCAGCCAAGATGGAGGGTCCTACGAGCAGTACTTC
CASSQDGGSYEQYF
>TRBJ2-5|many|TRBD1|TRBV20-1
TGCAGTGCTAGAGAGTTTTCGCGGACAGGGCTCCTGGAGACCCAGTACTTC
CSAREFSRTGLLETQYF